The 3 T cell receptor beta chains listed next were all sequenced from one sample in a study of blood T cell repertoires in COVID-19. The data were produced by immunoSEQ multiplex PCR, yet TCRdb's version contains in-frame clones alone and is incomplete. The sample has approximately 89,000 clones, 70% to 90% seen once; the top ten hold about 5%. Sequencing used peripheral blood. All receptors come from a man between 65 and 85 years old with acute or convalescent COVID-19.

This clone was detected a few times. The rearrangement joins TRBV5-6 to TRBJ1-3; 7 nucleotides align to TRBD1. The germline V gene has CDR1 SGHDT and CDR2 YYEEEE. V gave up 0 bases and J gave up 0 bases; unmatched junction bases: 9. The CDR3 totals 18 residues. The CDR3 region is CASSLAKGGQISGNTIYF. The CDR3 DNA is TGTGCCAGCAGCTTGGCCAAGGGGGGACAGATCTCTGGAAACACCATATATTTT. The full variable domain, with the rest looked up from reference TRBV5-6 and TRBJ1-3, is DAGVTQSPTHLIKTRGQQVTLRCSPKSGHDTVSWYQQALGQGPQFIFQYYEEEERQRGNFPDRFSGHQFPNYSSELNVNALLLGDSALYLCASSLAKGGQISGNTIYFGEGSWLTVV.

This clone was observed a few times. The chain employs TRBV10-3 and TRBJ2-3; TRBD2 matches at 7 bases. V shed 6 bases, J shed 0 bases, and the junction held 9 bases outside the gene matches. The germline V gene has CDR1 ENHRY and CDR2 SYGVKD. The CDR3 sequence is 16 residues long. The CDR3 spells CAISGGFDRSTDTQYF. As DNA, the CDR3 is TGTGCCATCAGCGGGGGGTTCGACAGAAGCACAGATACGCAGTATTTT.

This chain uses TRBV19 with TRBJ2-4, with 8 bases that match TRBD1. CDR1 is LNHDA and CDR2 is SQIVND in the germline V gene (reference sequence). With 5 bases clipped from V and 9 bases from J, the junction kept 12 bases outside the gene matches. The CDR3 loop spans 15 amino acids. The CDR3 DNA reads as TGTGCCAGTAGTCCATGGACAGGGAGTGGGAGCATTCAGTACTTC. Translating gives CASSPWTGSGSIQYF.